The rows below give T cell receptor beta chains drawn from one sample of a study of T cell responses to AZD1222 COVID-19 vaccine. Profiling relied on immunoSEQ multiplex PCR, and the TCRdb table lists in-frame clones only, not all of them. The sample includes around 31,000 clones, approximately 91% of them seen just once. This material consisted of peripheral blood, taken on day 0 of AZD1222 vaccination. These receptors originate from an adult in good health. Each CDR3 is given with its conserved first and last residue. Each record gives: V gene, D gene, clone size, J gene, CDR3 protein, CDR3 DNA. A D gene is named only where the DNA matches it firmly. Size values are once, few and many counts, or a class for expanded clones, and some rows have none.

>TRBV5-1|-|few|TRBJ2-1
CASSLGGAVPEQFF
TGCGCCAGCAGCTTGGGAGGCGCGGTTCCTGAGCAGTTCTTC
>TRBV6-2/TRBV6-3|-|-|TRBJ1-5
CASSYDSINQPQHF
TGTGCCAGCAGTTACGACAGTATCAATCAGCCCCAGCATTTT
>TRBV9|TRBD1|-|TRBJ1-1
CASSPNPITGGDDTEAFF
TGTGCCAGCAGCCCCAATCCAATTACAGGGGGGGATGACACTGAAGCTTTCTTT
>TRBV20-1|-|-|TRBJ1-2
CSALKGVGYTF
TGCAGTGCTCTAAAAGGGGTTGGCTACACCTTC
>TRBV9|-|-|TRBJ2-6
CASSVGLIGGTGANVLTF
TGTGCCAGCAGCGTAGGTCTAATTGGCGGGACTGGGGCCAACGTCCTGACTTTC
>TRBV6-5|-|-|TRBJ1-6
CASSYTGRNNSPLHF
TGTGCCAGCAGTTACACCGGACGGAACAATTCACCCCTCCACTTT
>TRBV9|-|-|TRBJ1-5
CASSGGDFNQPQHF
TGTGCCAGCAGCGGAGGGGACTTCAATCAGCCCCAGCATTTT
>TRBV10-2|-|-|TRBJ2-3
CASSELGRGTDTQYF
TGCGCCAGCAGTGAGTTGGGGAGAGGCACAGATACGCAGTATTTT
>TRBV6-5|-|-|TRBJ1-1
CASSYGSHNTEAFF
TGTGCCAGCAGTTATGGCAGCCATAACACTGAAGCTTTCTTT
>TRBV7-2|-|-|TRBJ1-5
CASSSRTDTPQHF
TGTGCCAGCAGCTCCCGTACAGATACGCCCCAGCATTTT
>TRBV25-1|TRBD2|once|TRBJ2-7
CASSSGVTYEQYF
TGTGCCAGCAGTAGCGGGGTAACCTACGAGCAGTACTTC
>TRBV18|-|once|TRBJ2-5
CASSPKYQETQYF
TGTGCCAGCTCACCTAAGTACCAAGAGACCCAGTACTTC
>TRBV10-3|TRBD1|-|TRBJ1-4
CAISADRANEKLFF
TGTGCCATCAGTGCAGACAGGGCAAATGAAAAACTGTTTTTT
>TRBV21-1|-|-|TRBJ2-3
CASSRGGHHLSCTQYF
TGTGCCAGCAGCAGGGGGGGACACCATTTAAGTTGTACGCAGTATTTT
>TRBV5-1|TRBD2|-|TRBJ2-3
CASSPRMVAGKASTDTQYF
TGCGCCAGCAGCCCCAGGATGGTAGCGGGGAAAGCTAGCACAGATACGCAGTATTTT
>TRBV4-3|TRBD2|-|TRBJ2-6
CASSQDRGVGANVLTF
TGCGCCAGCAGCCAAGATCGGGGGGTCGGGGCCAACGTCCTGACTTTC
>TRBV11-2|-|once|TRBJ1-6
CASSLAGNSPLHF
TGTGCCAGCAGCTTAGCCGGTAATTCACCCCTCCACTTT
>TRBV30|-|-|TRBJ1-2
CAWSVRVDYGYTF
TGTGCCTGGAGTGTACGGGTGGACTATGGCTACACCTTC